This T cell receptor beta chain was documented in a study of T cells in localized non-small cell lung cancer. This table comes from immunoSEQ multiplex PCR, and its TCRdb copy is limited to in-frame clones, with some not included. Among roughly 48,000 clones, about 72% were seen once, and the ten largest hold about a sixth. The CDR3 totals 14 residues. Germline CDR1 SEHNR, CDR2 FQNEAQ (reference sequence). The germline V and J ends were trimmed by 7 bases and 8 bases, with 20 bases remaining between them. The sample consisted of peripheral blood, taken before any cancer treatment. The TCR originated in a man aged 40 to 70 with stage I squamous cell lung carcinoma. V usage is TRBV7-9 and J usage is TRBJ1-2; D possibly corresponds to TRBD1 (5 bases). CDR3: CASTTAVGARGYTF. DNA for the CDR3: TGTGCCAGCACCACGGCGGTCGGGGCCCGGGGCTACACCTTC. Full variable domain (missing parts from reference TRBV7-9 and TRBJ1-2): DTGVSQNPRHKITKRGQNVTFRCDPISEHNRLYWYRQTLGQGPEFLTYFQNEAQLEKSRLLSDRFSAERPKGSFSTLEIQRTEQGDSAMYLCASTTAVGARGYTFGSGTRLTVV.